The entry that follows covers one T cell receptor (beta chain) sequence. The sample originates from a study of CD8 T cells in Susac syndrome. RNA, at about 0.45 to 1 ug, was reverse transcribed with random hexamers. The CDR3 of TCR beta was amplified by immunoSEQ multiplex PCR across 54 Vbeta and 13 Jbeta. TCRdb itself ran the immunoSEQ multiplex PCR reads through MiXCR, one entry per CDR3 protein. Of about 250,000 distinct CDR3 sequences listed, around 95% were seen once; the top ten hold approximately 0.072%. V lost 5 bases and J lost 7, with 12 bases in between. This CDR3 has 12 residues. In germline, CDR1 is MNHEY, CDR2 SVGAGI. From blood CD8+ and CD4+ T cells, the TCR beta chain was sequenced. Bulk CD8+ and CD4+ cells came from magnetic negative isolation; CD8+ TEMRA by FACS.

The rearrangement uses TRBV6-5 and TRBJ2-7, with a weak D call TRBD1 (5 bases). This TCR derives from a human donor with multiple sclerosis. Sample: CD4+ T cells from PBMCs. The chain's CDR3 is CASSNPQGEQYF. CDR3 sequence (DNA): TGTGCCAGCAGTAATCCCCAGGGAGAGCAGTACTTC.